What follows is one T cell receptor (beta chain) and its context. Its cognate antigen is unknown. One junction end does not reproduce the germline sequence, and a read error may be involved. The V gene's germline CDR1 is MNHEY and CDR2 SVGAGI. The CDR3 consists of 14 residues. This specimen comes from a study of tumor-infiltrating lymphocytes in primary liver carcinoma. At the level of the study: Primary liver carcinomas in the patients were surgically resected. Lesions, classed as T1-T3 N0M0, spanned 4.2 to 10 cm across. Study-level results: Pairs of tumor regions overlapped more than tumor-adjacent and tumor-blood pairs did.

With a constant-region primer, TCR beta cDNA was made from approximately 500 ng of total RNA. Amplification in three nested multiplex PCR rounds with slightly modified ARM-PCR gave rise to TCR beta libraries. TRBV1-TRBV30 forward primers paired with a C-beta reverse primer were used in the first two PCR rounds, which ran roughly 10 cycles each. TCRdb reprocessed the multiplex PCR reads with MiXCR, giving one entry per CDR3 protein. Altogether about 330,000 distinct CDR3 sequences are present, 65% being singletons, with the ten largest covering 5.5% to 8%. For blood RNA, unsorted whole blood served as the source, and germline DNA was extracted too.

The chain uses TRBV6-5 and TRBJ1-2, with 8 bases matching TRBD1. The receptor was derived from a man aged 35 to 55 with primary liver carcinoma and hepatitis B virus infection. Sequences were obtained from peripheral blood. CDR3 in amino acids: CASSVDRGPSGYAF. The CDR3 nucleotides are TGTGCCAGCAGTGTCGACAGGGGACCATCTGGCTACGCCTTC.